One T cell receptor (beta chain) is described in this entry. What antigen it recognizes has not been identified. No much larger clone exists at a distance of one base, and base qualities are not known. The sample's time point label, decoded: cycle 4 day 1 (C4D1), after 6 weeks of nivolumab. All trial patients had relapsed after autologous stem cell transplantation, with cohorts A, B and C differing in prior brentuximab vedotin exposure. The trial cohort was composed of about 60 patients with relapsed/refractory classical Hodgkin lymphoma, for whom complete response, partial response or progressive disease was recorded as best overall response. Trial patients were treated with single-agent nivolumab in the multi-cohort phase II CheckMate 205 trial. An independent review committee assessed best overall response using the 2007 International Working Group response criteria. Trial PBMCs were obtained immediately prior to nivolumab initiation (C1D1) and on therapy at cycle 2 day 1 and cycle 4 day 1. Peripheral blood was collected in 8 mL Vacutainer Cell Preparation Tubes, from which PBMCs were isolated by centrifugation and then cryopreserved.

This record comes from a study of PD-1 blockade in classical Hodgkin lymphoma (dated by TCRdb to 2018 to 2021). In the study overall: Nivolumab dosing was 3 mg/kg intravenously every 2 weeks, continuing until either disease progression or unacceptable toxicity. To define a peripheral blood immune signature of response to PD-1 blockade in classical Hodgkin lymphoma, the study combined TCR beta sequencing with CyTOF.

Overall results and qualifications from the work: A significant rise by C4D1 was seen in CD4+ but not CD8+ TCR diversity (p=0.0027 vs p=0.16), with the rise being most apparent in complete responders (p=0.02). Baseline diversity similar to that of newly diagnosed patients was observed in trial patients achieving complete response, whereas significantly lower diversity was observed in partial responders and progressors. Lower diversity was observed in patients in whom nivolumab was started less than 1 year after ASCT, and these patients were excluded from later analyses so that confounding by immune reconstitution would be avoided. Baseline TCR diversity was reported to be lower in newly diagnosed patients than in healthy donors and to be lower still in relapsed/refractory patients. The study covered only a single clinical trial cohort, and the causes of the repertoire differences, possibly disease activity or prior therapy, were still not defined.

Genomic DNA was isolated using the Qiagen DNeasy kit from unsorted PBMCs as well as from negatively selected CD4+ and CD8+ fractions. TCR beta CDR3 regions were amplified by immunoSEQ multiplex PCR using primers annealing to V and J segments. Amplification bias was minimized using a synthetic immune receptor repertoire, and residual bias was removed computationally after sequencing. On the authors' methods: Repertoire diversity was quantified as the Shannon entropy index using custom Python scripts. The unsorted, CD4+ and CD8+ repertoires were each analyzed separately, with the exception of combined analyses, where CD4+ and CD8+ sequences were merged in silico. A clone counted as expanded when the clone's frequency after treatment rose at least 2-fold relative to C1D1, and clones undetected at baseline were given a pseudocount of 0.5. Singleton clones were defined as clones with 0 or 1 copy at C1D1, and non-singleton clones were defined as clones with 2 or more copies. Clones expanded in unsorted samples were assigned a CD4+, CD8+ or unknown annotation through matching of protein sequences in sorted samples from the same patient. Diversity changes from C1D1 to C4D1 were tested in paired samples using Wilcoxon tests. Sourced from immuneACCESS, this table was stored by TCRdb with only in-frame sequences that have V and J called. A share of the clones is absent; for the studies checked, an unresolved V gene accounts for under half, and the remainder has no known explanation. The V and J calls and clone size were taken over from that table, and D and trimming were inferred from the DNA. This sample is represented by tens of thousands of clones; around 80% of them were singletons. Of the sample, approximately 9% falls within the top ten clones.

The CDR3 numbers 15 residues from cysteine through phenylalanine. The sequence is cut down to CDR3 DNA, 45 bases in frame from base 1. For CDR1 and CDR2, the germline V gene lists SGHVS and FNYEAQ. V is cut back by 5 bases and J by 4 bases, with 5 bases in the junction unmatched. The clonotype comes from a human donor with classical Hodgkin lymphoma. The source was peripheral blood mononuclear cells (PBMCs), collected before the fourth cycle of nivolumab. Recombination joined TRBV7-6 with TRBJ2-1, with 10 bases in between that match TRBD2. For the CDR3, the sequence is CASSLASGGYNEQFF. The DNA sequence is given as TGTGCCAGCAGCCTTGCTAGCGGGGGTTACAATGAGCAGTTCTTC.